This entry lists 26 T cell receptor beta chains sequenced from one sample in a study of radiation and T cells in renal cell carcinoma. The time point here: baseline pretreatment blood. Described treatment: 15 Gy SBRT to primary tumor, nephrectomy 4 weeks later. Sequencing used immunoSEQ multiplex PCR; TCRdb keeps in-frame clones, though not all of them. The sample contains approximately 150,000 clones, around 90% of which appear only once. The source was blood, collected from a patient whose treatment included radiotherapy and nephrectomy. Source of these receptors: a woman in her sixties or seventies with renal cell carcinoma.

In DNA, the CDR3 is TGCAGCGTGGTCGTCCGGGCCAATACGCAGTATTTT. This translates into CSVVVRANTQYF. The rearrangement joins TRBV29-1 to TRBJ2-3; D remains unclear. Germline V gene lookup returns CDR1 SQVTM and CDR2 ANQGSEA. V was trimmed by 6 bases and J by 7 bases, leaving 14 bases between them. CDR3 length: 12 residues.

The gene calls are TRBV21-1 and TRBJ1-1; the D call TRBD1 from the table was never checked on the DNA. TRBV21-1 is listed as a pseudogene. This CDR3 region has 15 residues. The CDR3 spells CASSKVPVLNTEAFF. CDR3 bases: TGTGCCAGCAGCAAAGTTCCAGTTTTGAACACTGAAGCTTTCTTT.

The chain uses TRBV30 and TRBJ1-3; D unresolved. The V end was cut by 6 bases, the J end by 0 bases, with 9 bases between. Germline loops: CDR1 GTSNPN, CDR2 SVGIG (reference sequence). The CDR3 contains 13 residues. For the CDR3, the DNA is TGTGCCTGCCGCAAAAACTCTGGAAACACCATATATTTT. This gives the protein CACRKNSGNTIYF.

V usage is TRBV6-5 and J usage is TRBJ2-2; 8 bases align to TRBD2. This CDR3 is 15 amino acids long. Unmatched junction bases numbered 8, after V lost 7 bases and J lost 4 bases. Germline lookup yields CDR1 MNHEY and CDR2 SVGAGI. This CDR3 reads CASTPGRGGTGELFF. The CDR3 nucleotides read TGTGCCAGCACCCCCGGGAGGGGCGGCACCGGGGAGCTGTTTTTT.

This chain joins TRBV6-8 and TRBJ2-7, with TRBD1 matching over 9 bases. The CDR3 covers 14 residues. V dropped 8 bases and J dropped 3; count of bases not matched to a gene: 8. In germline, CDR1 is MNHGY, CDR2 SAAAGT. CDR3 DNA sequence: TGTGCCAGCTGGGAAGGACAGGGGAACTACGAGCAGTACTTC. Its protein is CASWEGQGNYEQYF.

Only one count was recorded for this clone. The V call is TRBV5-1, the J call TRBJ1-1, with 7 positions matching TRBD1. The length of the CDR3 is 15 residues. Germline V gene sequence: CDR1 SGHRS, CDR2 YFSETQ. Trimming took 4 bases from V and 2 from J; bases not matched to a gene: 8. The CDR3 here is CASSTLQGVNTEAFF. CDR3 bases: TGCGCCAGCAGCACCCTTCAGGGGGTTAACACTGAAGCTTTCTTT.

V and J are TRBV5-4 and TRBJ1-3; TRBD1 is a possible D gene (6 bases). The ends were cut back, 9 bases at V and 4 bases at J, with 23 bases in the middle. Germline values: CDR1 SGHNT, CDR2 YYREEE (reference sequence). The CDR3 sequence is 16 residues long. This chain's CDR3 is CAIQVNPGDKGNTIYF. The CDR3, as DNA: TGTGCCATCCAGGTAAATCCTGGGGACAAAGGAAACACCATATATTTT.

The chain carries TRBV28 and TRBJ1-5; D remains ambiguous. V gave up 3 bases and J gave up 5 bases, with 8 bases separating them. Germline loops: CDR1 MDHEN, CDR2 SYDVKM. The CDR3 sequence is 13 residues long. CDR3 loop: CASSFDRDQPQHF. As DNA, the CDR3 is TGTGCCAGCAGTTTCGATAGGGATCAGCCCCAGCATTTT.

This clone turned up a few times. CDR3 sequence reads: CAWSGGRAEAFF. As DNA, the CDR3 is TGTGCCTGGAGTGGGGGGAGGGCTGAAGCTTTCTTT. The chain carries TRBV30 and TRBJ1-1; possible D gene TRBD1, 5 bases. CDR1 is GTSNPN and CDR2 is SVGIG in the germline V gene (reference sequence). The CDR3 is 12 amino acids. V shed 1 base and J shed 6 bases, with 9 bases lying between them.

About this clone: The junction departs from germline at one end; a sequencing error may be responsible. This chain's CDR3 is CASSLGLGWEETQYF. CDR3 DNA: TGTGCTAGCAGCTTAGGTCTAGGGTGGGAAGAGACCCAGTACTTC. The chain uses TRBV7-7 and TRBJ2-5; the D is unclear. Germline assignment: CDR1 SSHAT and CDR2 FNYEAQ (reference sequence). This CDR3 has 15 residues.

This clone appeared a few times. The chain has TRBV9 and TRBJ1-1; D gene unclear. CDR3 length: 14 residues. The V gene lost 0 bases and the J gene lost 2 bases, with 8 bases spanning the gap. Germline values: CDR1 SGDLS, CDR2 YYNGEE. CDR3 nucleotides: TGTGCCAGCAGCGTAGACTTGGCAAACACTGAAGCTTTCTTT. Encoded protein: CASSVDLANTEAFF.

The chain is built from TRBV2 and TRBJ2-2, with a tentative D call TRBD2 (5 bases). Per germline, CDR1 SNHLY and CDR2 FYNNEI. V was clipped by 7 bases and J by 3 bases, with 15 bases between them. This CDR3 has 15 amino acids. This CDR3 is CASIAPGFDTGELFF. The CDR3, as DNA: TGTGCCAGCATCGCTCCGGGGTTTGACACCGGGGAGCTGTTTTTT.

This clone was picked up one time. CDR3 DNA: TGTGCCAGCAGCTCGCCGCGACAGGGATCGTACGAGCAGTACTTC. It encodes CASSSPRQGSYEQYF. This rearrangement joins TRBV7-8 to TRBJ2-7; 7 nucleotides match TRBD1. V lost 4 bases, J lost 4 bases, and 10 bases stayed unmatched. This CDR3 contains 15 residues. CDR1 is SGHVS, CDR2 FQNEAQ, per germline.

The gene calls are TRBV2 and TRBJ2-7, with D possibly matching TRBD1 (5 bases). The V end was cut by 7 bases, the J end by 7 bases, with 8 bases between. CDR3 length: 10 amino acids. Germline loops: CDR1 SNHLY, CDR2 FYNNEI. Here the CDR3 DNA reads TGTGCCAGCACTACAGGAGAGCAGTACTTC. Protein sequence: CASTTGEQYF. Based on the CDR3 plus reference TRBV2 and TRBJ2-7, the full variable domain is EPEVTQTPSHQVTQMGQEVILRCVPISNHLYFYWYRQILGQKVEFLVSFYNNEISEKSEIFDDQFSVERPDGSNFTLKIRSTKLEDSAMYFCASTTGEQYFGPGTRLTVT.

This chain links TRBV27 with TRBJ2-7; 7 bases are a match to TRBD1. Germline CDR1 reads MNHEY; CDR2 reads SMNVEV (reference sequence). The ends lost 8 bases at V and 1 base at J; junction bases unmatched: 5. The CDR3 covers 13 residues. The DNA of the CDR3 is TGTGCCAGCGCCTCGACAGGGTCCTACGAGCAGTACTTC. Protein: CASASTGSYEQYF.

This chain's CDR3 is CATRQGSINSPLHF. CDR3 sequence (DNA): TGTGCCACGCGACAGGGGTCGATCAATTCACCCCTCCACTTT. The chain joins TRBV6-5 to TRBJ1-6; 8 bases map to TRBD1. CDR1 and CDR2 from the germline V gene are MNHEY and SVGAGI. V trimming: 10 bases; J trimming: 7 bases; junction bases outside the gene matches: 9. CDR3 length: 14 residues.

This clone was detected only a few times. The V and J genes are TRBV18 and TRBJ1-5; TRBD1 might be the D (6 bases). The CDR3 loop spans 13 amino acids. Trimming shortened V by 4 bases and J by 4 bases, and 8 bases separated the two germline ends. The germline CDR1 and CDR2 sequences are KGHSH and LQKENI. Here the CDR3 DNA reads TGTGCCAGCTCACGGACAGATAATCAGCCCCAGCATTTT. This translates into CASSRTDNQPQHF.

This clone was picked up one time. The chain joins TRBV5-6 to TRBJ1-2, with TRBD1 matching over 7 bases. V trimming: 1 base; J trimming: 8 bases; junction bases outside the gene matches: 8. The CDR3 consists of 14 residues. Germline V gene lookup returns CDR1 SGHDT and CDR2 YYEEEE. The CDR3 nucleotides are TGTGCCAGCAGCTTGACAGGGGCCAAGGGCGGCTACACCTTC. This encodes CASSLTGAKGGYTF.

The chain joins TRBV19 to TRBJ1-1, with D possibly matching TRBD1 (6 bases). The CDR3 totals 14 residues. V lost 10 bases to trimming and J lost 4 bases, with 19 bases between them. Germline CDR1 is LNHDA and CDR2 is SQIVND (reference sequence). CDR3 amino acids: CATNGGGLATEAFF. CDR3 coding DNA: TGTGCCACCAATGGTGGGGGGCTGGCCACTGAAGCTTTCTTT. The full variable domain, completed using reference TRBV19 and TRBJ1-1, is DGGITQSPKYLFRKEGQNVTLSCEQNLNHDAMYWYRQDPGQGLRLIYYSQIVNDFQKGDIAEGYSVSREKKESFPLTVTSAQKNPTAFYLCATNGGGLATEAFFGQGTRLTVV.

V gene TRBV2 combines with J gene TRBJ1-5; TRBD1 aligns across 7 bases. V gave up 5 bases and J gave up 6 bases; unmatched junction bases: 4. CDR3 length: 13 residues. Germline CDR1 and CDR2: SNHLY and FYNNEI. CDR3 loop: CASSRDRGQPQHF. Here the CDR3 DNA reads TGTGCCAGCAGTCGGGACAGAGGTCAGCCCCAGCATTTT.

J is TRBJ2-1 and V is TRBV6-4; 7 positions match TRBD2. The CDR3 has 8 amino acids. CDR1 is MRHNA, CDR2 SNTAGT, per germline. The CDR3 DNA reads TGTGGCGGGGGAGAGCAGTTCTTC. It is translated as CGGGEQFF.

The V call is TRBV7-8, the J call TRBJ1-3; D may be TRBD1 (5 bases). This CDR3 has 16 residues. Germline V gene sequence: CDR1 SGHVS, CDR2 FQNEAQ. V lost 4 bases and J 0 bases, leaving 13 bases between the germline ends. CDR3 DNA: TGTGCCAGCAGCTCCCTTCCGAGGGGCTCTGGAAACACCATATATTTT. This codes for CASSSLPRGSGNTIYF.

V usage is TRBV5-1 and J usage is TRBJ1-3; D remains ambiguous. Germline CDR1 reads SGHRS; CDR2 reads YFSETQ. The germline V and J ends were trimmed by 4 bases and 0 bases, with 8 bases remaining between them. The CDR3 totals 14 residues. The CDR3 DNA sequence: TGCGCCAGCAGCGGGAGATCCTCTGGAAACACCATATATTTT. Encoded protein: CASSGRSSGNTIYF.

The CDR3 here is CASSLGQKAFF. The CDR3 DNA reads as TGTGCCAGCAGCTTGGGACAGAAAGCTTTCTTT. The chain uses TRBV11-3 and TRBJ1-1; 7 nucleotides line up with TRBD1. CDR3 length equals 11 residues. V lost 3 bases to trimming and J lost 9 bases; unmatched junction nucleotides: 1. CDR1 is SGHNT and CDR2 is YENEEA in the germline V gene.

V and J are TRBV11-3 and TRBJ1-1; no clear D gene. In germline, CDR1 is SGHNT, CDR2 YENEEA. The CDR3 length is 14 residues. V lost 5 bases to trimming and J lost 3 bases, with 13 bases between them. The CDR3 region has the DNA TGTGCCAGCAGCCCCTACGGGGATCACACTGAAGCTTTCTTT. Translating it yields CASSPYGDHTEAFF.

The V call is TRBV6-1, the J call TRBJ1-1; 9 bases line up with TRBD1. Germline values: CDR1 MNHNS, CDR2 SASEGT. The CDR3 sequence is 13 residues long. V was clipped by 7 bases and J by 5 bases; unmatched bases: 5. Written as DNA, the CDR3 is TGTGCCAGCATTCCGACAGGGGGAACTGAAGCTTTCTTT. It yields the protein CASIPTGGTEAFF.